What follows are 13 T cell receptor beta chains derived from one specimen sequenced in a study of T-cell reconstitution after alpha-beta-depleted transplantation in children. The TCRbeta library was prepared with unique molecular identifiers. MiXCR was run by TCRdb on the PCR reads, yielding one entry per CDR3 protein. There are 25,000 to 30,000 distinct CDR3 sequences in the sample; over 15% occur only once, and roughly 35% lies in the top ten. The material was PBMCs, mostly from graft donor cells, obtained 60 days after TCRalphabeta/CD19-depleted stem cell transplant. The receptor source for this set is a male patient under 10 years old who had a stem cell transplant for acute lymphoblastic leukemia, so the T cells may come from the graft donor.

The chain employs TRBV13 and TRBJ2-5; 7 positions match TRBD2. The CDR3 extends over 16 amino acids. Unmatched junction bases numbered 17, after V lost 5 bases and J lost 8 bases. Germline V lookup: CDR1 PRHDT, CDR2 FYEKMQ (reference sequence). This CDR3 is CASSPGESGDQVTQYF. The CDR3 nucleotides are TGTGCCAGCAGCCCCGGGGAAAGCGGGGACCAAGTCACCCAGTACTTC.

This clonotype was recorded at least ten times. Here the CDR3 reads CSVEGGVGTEAFF. For the CDR3, the DNA is TGCAGCGTTGAGGGAGGGGTTGGCACTGAAGCTTTCTTT. V is TRBV29-1 and J is TRBJ1-1, with D possibly matching TRBD1 (5 bases). V was pared by 3 bases and J by 4 bases, with 12 bases between. The CDR3 totals 13 residues. Germline loops: CDR1 SQVTM, CDR2 ANQGSEA. The full variable domain, with the rest looked up from reference TRBV29-1 and TRBJ1-1, is SAVISQKPSRDICQRGTSLTIQCQVDSQVTMMFWYRQQPGQSLTLIATANQGSEATYESGFVIDKFPISRPNLTFSTLTVSNMSPEDSSIYLCSVEGGVGTEAFFGQGTRLTVV.

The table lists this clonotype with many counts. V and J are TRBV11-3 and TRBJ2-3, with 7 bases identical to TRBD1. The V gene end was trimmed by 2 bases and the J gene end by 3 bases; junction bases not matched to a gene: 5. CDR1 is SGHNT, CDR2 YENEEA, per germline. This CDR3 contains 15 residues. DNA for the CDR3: TGTGCCAGCAGCTTACAAGGACAGGAAACAGATACGCAGTATTTT. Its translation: CASSLQGQETDTQYF. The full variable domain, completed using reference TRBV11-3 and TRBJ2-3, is EAGVVQSPRYKIIEKKQPVAFWCNPISGHNTLYWYLQNLGQGPELLIRYENEEAVDDSQLPKDRFSAERLKGVDSTLKIQPAELGDSAVYLCASSLQGQETDTQYFGPGTRLTVL.

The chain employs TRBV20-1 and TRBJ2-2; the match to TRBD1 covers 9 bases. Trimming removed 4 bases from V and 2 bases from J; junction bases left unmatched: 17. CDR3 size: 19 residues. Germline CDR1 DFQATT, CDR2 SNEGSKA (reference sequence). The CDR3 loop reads CSAIVSGQGRRVNTGELFF. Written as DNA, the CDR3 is TGCAGTGCTATCGTCTCCGGACAGGGGAGGAGGGTTAACACCGGGGAGCTGTTTTTT.

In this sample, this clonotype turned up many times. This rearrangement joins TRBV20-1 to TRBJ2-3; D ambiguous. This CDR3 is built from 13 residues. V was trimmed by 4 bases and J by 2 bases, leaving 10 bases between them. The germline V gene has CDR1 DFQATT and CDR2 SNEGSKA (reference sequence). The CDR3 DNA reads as TGCAGTGCTACCAAGTTGGTCACAGATACGCAGTATTTT. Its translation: CSATKLVTDTQYF.

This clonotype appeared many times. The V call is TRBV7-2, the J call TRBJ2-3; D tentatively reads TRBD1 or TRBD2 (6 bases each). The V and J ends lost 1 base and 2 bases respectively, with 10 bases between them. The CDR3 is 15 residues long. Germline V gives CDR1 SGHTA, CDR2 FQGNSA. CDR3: CASSLEGGLTDTQYF. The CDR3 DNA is TGTGCCAGCAGCTTAGAAGGGGGGCTCACAGATACGCAGTATTTT.

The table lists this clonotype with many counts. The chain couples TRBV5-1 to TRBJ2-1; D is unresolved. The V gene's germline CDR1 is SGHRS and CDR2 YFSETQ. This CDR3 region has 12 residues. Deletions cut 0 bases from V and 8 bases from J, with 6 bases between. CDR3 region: CASSLVFDEQFF. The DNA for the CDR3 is TGCGCCAGCAGCTTGGTTTTCGATGAGCAGTTCTTC.

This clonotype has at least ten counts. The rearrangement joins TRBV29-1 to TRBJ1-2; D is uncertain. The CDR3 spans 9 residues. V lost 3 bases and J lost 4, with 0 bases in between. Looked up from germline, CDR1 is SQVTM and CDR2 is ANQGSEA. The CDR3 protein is CSVDYGYTF. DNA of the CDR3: TGCAGCGTTGACTATGGCTACACCTTC.

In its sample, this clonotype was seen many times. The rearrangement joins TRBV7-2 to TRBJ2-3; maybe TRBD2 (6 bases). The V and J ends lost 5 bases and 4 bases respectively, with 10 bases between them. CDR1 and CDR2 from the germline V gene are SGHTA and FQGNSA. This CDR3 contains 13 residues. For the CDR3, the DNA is TGTGCCAGCAGCGGGGACTTCTCAGATACGCAGTATTTT. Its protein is CASSGDFSDTQYF. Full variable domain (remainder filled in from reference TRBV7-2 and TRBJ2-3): GAGVSQSPSNKVTEKGKDVELRCDPISGHTALYWYRQSLGQGLEFLIYFQGNSAPDKSGLPSDRFSAERTGGSVSTLTIQRTQQEDSAVYLCASSGDFSDTQYFGPGTRLTVL.

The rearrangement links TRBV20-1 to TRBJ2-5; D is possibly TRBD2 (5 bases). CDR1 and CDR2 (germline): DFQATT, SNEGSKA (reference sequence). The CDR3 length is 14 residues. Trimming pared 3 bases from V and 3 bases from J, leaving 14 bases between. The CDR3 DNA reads TGCAGTGCTAGTTTTGGGAGCGTTGAAGAGACCCAGTACTTC. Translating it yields CSASFGSVEETQYF.

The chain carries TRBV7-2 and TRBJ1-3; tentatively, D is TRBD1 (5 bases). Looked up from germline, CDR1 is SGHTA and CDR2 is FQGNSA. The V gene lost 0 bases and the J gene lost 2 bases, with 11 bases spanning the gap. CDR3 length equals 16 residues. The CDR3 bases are TGTGCCAGCAGCTTAGCCGGGCAGGGCGCTGGAAACACCATATATTTT. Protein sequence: CASSLAGQGAGNTIYF.

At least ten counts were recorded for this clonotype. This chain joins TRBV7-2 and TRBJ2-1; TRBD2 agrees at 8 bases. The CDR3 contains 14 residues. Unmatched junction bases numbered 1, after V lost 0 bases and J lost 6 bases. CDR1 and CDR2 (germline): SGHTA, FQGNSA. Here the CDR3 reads CASSLAAGGNEQFF. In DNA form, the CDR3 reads TGTGCCAGCAGCTTAGCCGCGGGGGGCAATGAGCAGTTCTTC.

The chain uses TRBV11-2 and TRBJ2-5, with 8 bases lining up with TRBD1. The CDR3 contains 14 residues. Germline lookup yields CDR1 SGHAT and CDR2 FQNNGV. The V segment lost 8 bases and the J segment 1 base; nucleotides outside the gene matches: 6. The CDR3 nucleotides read TGTGCCAGCCGAGACAGGGGACTCCAAGAGACCCAGTACTTC. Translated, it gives CASRDRGLQETQYF.